The rows below give T cell receptor beta chains drawn from one sample of a study of T cell clusters in autoimmune cytopenias. TCRdb re-called the multiplex PCR reads and gives one entry per CDR3 protein, without DNA. The table for this sample gives under 15,000 distinct CDR3 sequences. Sequencing input: peripheral blood. The origin of the receptors is a human donor with an autoimmune cytopenia or autoimmune hepatitis (not recorded which). CDR3s include the opening cysteine and the closing phenylalanine or tryptophan. Clone size, where shown, is once, few, many, or a class for clones that have expanded.

abundance: .
v_gene: TRBV29-1
j_gene: TRBJ1-5
CDR3aa: CSVEVGRGANQPQHF

abundance: .
v_gene: TRBV4-3
j_gene: TRBJ2-2
CDR3aa: CASSQNEGAGELFF

abundance: medium-sized
v_gene: TRBV19
j_gene: TRBJ2-2
CDR3aa: CASSISGGIGELFF

abundance: .
v_gene: TRBV20-1
j_gene: TRBJ2-7
CDR3aa: CSARSPGTGSYEQYF

abundance: .
v_gene: TRBV10-3
j_gene: TRBJ2-5
CDR3aa: CASRQGAQETQYF

abundance: .
v_gene: TRBV12-5
j_gene: TRBJ2-3
CDR3aa: CASGQGTGSTDTQYF

abundance: .
v_gene: TRBV7-9
j_gene: TRBJ2-5
CDR3aa: CASSLVREGNQETQYF

abundance: .
v_gene: TRBV10-3
j_gene: TRBJ2-1
CDR3aa: CAISKGASYNEQFF

abundance: .
v_gene: TRBV11-2
j_gene: TRBJ2-5
CDR3aa: CASSLLGAGQETQYF

abundance: medium-sized
v_gene: TRBV29-1
j_gene: TRBJ2-7
CDR3aa: CSVPGLAAYEQYF

abundance: .
v_gene: TRBV6-1
j_gene: TRBJ2-2
CDR3aa: CAIPGPANTGELFF

abundance: .
v_gene: TRBV30
j_gene: TRBJ1-3
CDR3aa: CAWSGQSSGNTIYF

abundance: .
v_gene: TRBV18
j_gene: TRBJ2-7
CDR3aa: CASTGGRASYEQYF

abundance: medium-sized
v_gene: TRBV5-6
j_gene: TRBJ2-3
CDR3aa: CASSLTSGGATDTQYF

abundance: .
v_gene: TRBV19
j_gene: TRBJ2-2
CDR3aa: CASSRTSGQGFTGELFF

abundance: .
v_gene: TRBV12-3/TRBV12-4
j_gene: TRBJ2-7
CDR3aa: CASSSYRGTYEQYF

abundance: .
v_gene: TRBV27
j_gene: TRBJ2-1
CDR3aa: CASRYLAGGRIYNEQFF

abundance: .
v_gene: TRBV13
j_gene: TRBJ2-1
CDR3aa: CASSPTASNEQFF

abundance: medium-sized
v_gene: TRBV5-5
j_gene: TRBJ2-5
CDR3aa: CASSFAGGETQYF

abundance: medium-sized
v_gene: TRBV11-1
j_gene: TRBJ2-5
CDR3aa: CASSSSQGGETQYF

abundance: .
v_gene: TRBV30
j_gene: TRBJ2-1
CDR3aa: CAWSVGGTRTNNEQFF

abundance: .
v_gene: TRBV30
j_gene: TRBJ2-3
CDR3aa: CAWSGASTDTQYF

abundance: .
v_gene: TRBV6-1
j_gene: TRBJ2-1
CDR3aa: CASSEALGLQGEFF

abundance: medium-sized
v_gene: TRBV29-1
j_gene: TRBJ2-7
CDR3aa: CSVEATPSSEQYF

abundance: .
v_gene: TRBV6-5
j_gene: TRBJ2-1
CDR3aa: CASTGGATGPNGPQFF

abundance: .
v_gene: TRBV12-3/TRBV12-4
j_gene: TRBJ2-1
CDR3aa: CASSLPKSTYNEQFF

abundance: .
v_gene: TRBV5-4
j_gene: TRBJ2-1
CDR3aa: CASSLEPDNYNEQFF

abundance: .
v_gene: TRBV19
j_gene: TRBJ1-1
CDR3aa: CASSIDRDYTEAFF

abundance: .
v_gene: TRBV6-1
j_gene: TRBJ2-1
CDR3aa: CASIGRGGRNNEQFF

abundance: .
v_gene: TRBV7-2
j_gene: TRBJ2-3
CDR3aa: CASSQRTGPDTQYF

abundance: .
v_gene: TRBV18
j_gene: TRBJ1-4
CDR3aa: CASSVLRDVAEKLFF

abundance: .
v_gene: TRBV6-6
j_gene: TRBJ2-5
CDR3aa: CASSTRDIQETQYF

abundance: medium-sized
v_gene: TRBV6-5
j_gene: TRBJ2-2
CDR3aa: CASSWIPGLAGGLNTGELFF

abundance: .
v_gene: TRBV6-5
j_gene: TRBJ2-2
CDR3aa: CASSYSGSGVMGTGELFF

abundance: .
v_gene: TRBV18
j_gene: TRBJ2-3
CDR3aa: CASQTVRGTDTQYF

abundance: medium-sized
v_gene: TRBV15
j_gene: TRBJ2-2
CDR3aa: CATSRNQGALNTGELFF

abundance: .
v_gene: TRBV5-6
j_gene: TRBJ2-1
CDR3aa: CASSLDRDSFSYNEQFF

abundance: .
v_gene: TRBV27
j_gene: TRBJ2-7
CDR3aa: CASSLSASGVYEQYF

abundance: .
v_gene: TRBV6-2/TRBV6-3
j_gene: TRBJ2-2
CDR3aa: CASSYSLGTNTGELFF

abundance: .
v_gene: TRBV19
j_gene: TRBJ1-1
CDR3aa: CASKLGKGNTEAFF

abundance: medium-sized
v_gene: TRBV29-1
j_gene: TRBJ2-1
CDR3aa: CSVEVGANRGEQFF

abundance: .
v_gene: TRBV5-6
j_gene: TRBJ1-2
CDR3aa: CASSLSLDRGGSGYTF

abundance: medium-sized
v_gene: TRBV29-1
j_gene: TRBJ2-7
CDR3aa: CSAERGQGLEQYF

abundance: .
v_gene: TRBV11-2
j_gene: TRBJ2-3
CDR3aa: CASSLSGTSTDTQYF

abundance: .
v_gene: TRBV5-5
j_gene: TRBJ1-5
CDR3aa: CASSLAPGDNQPQHF

abundance: medium-sized
v_gene: TRBV19
j_gene: TRBJ2-3
CDR3aa: CASRDPRTPRATDTQYF

abundance: .
v_gene: TRBV6-2/TRBV6-3
j_gene: TRBJ1-5
CDR3aa: CASSERGNNQPQHF

abundance: .
v_gene: TRBV28
j_gene: TRBJ2-3
CDR3aa: CASSPPSGRGIDTQYF

abundance: .
v_gene: TRBV12-3/TRBV12-4
j_gene: TRBJ2-3
CDR3aa: CASSSRTSGSTDTQYF

abundance: .
v_gene: TRBV6-2/TRBV6-3
j_gene: TRBJ2-7
CDR3aa: CASSYYGTGVGEQYF

abundance: .
v_gene: TRBV29-1
j_gene: TRBJ2-3
CDR3aa: CSVWTSGRADTQYF

abundance: medium-sized
v_gene: TRBV12-3/TRBV12-4
j_gene: TRBJ2-1
CDR3aa: CASTTDGANNEQFF

abundance: hyperexpanded
v_gene: TRBV29-1
j_gene: TRBJ2-7
CDR3aa: CSVETGTGGGEQYF

abundance: .
v_gene: TRBV11-2
j_gene: TRBJ2-3
CDR3aa: CASSLTVVVQGTDTQYF

abundance: .
v_gene: TRBV5-3
j_gene: TRBJ2-1
CDR3aa: CARSLDSGPNEQFF

abundance: .
v_gene: TRBV27
j_gene: TRBJ1-2
CDR3aa: CASSSAGQGRSGYTF

abundance: .
v_gene: TRBV29-1
j_gene: TRBJ2-7
CDR3aa: CSVEAGPSSEQYF

abundance: .
v_gene: TRBV19
j_gene: TRBJ2-4
CDR3aa: CASESGAKNIQYF

abundance: .
v_gene: TRBV12-3/TRBV12-4
j_gene: TRBJ1-2
CDR3aa: CASSPNENGYTF